This record looks at one T cell receptor (beta chain) sequence and its context. Its antigen is currently unknown. The sample originates from a study of PD-1 blockade in classical Hodgkin lymphoma. Findings of the study overall: Baseline TCR diversity was reportedly lower in newly diagnosed patients than in healthy donors. It was reported as lower still in relapsed/refractory patients. Complete responders showed a baseline diversity that resembled the diversity of newly diagnosed patients.

TCRdb's copy holds only in-frame clones and misses some; the assay was immunoSEQ multiplex PCR. Of some 90,000 clones in the sample, roughly 78% are singletons; the top ten hold 9.4%. The CDR3 covers 15 residues. The V end lost 3 bases, the J end lost 6 bases, and 16 bases lay between the germline ends. The germline gives CDR1 LGHNA, CDR2 YSLEER. Time point given: cycle 4 day 1 (C4D1), after more than 5 weeks of nivolumab. Every single patient, without exception, relapsed after autologous stem cell transplantation, and brentuximab vedotin exposure varied. The source is a human donor with classical Hodgkin lymphoma. The material sequenced was peripheral blood mononuclear cells (PBMCs), taken before the fourth cycle of nivolumab. This chain links TRBV4-3 with TRBJ2-3, with a weak D call TRBD1 (6 bases). The chain's CDR3 is CASSHQGNLRDTQYF. The CDR3, as DNA: TGCGCCAGCAGCCACCAGGGGAACTTACGGGATACGCAGTATTTT.